The present T cell receptor (beta chain) was sequenced within a study of neoadjuvant anti-PD-1 for oral cavity cancer. Concerning this clone: No antigen is known for it.

Whole-study results and caveats: Treg/Th17 ratio rose with pretreatment blood and fell with post-treatment tumor TCRbeta clonality.

Blood libraries mostly used approximately 450 ng genomic DNA, six replicates each. Some clones are missing from TCRdb's copy, which holds only in-frame ones; the method was immunoSEQ multiplex PCR. Of around 67,000 clones in the sample, about 86% were seen once. Time point denoted: after neoadjuvant nivolumab, at surgical resection. Germline values: CDR1 SGHTA, CDR2 FQGNSA. Trimming pared 2 bases from V and 0 bases from J, leaving 17 bases between. The CDR3 runs to 17 residues. This material consisted of PBMCs, taken after nivolumab (anti-PD-1) treatment. The genes are TRBV7-2 and TRBJ2-7; weak D call: TRBD1 (6 bases). This clonotype originated in a person aged 40 to 85 with oral cavity squamous cell carcinoma. The chain's CDR3 is CASSLRRPQGISYEQYF. The CDR3 DNA reads as TGTGCCAGCAGCTTAAGAAGACCTCAGGGGATCTCCTACGAGCAGTACTTC.